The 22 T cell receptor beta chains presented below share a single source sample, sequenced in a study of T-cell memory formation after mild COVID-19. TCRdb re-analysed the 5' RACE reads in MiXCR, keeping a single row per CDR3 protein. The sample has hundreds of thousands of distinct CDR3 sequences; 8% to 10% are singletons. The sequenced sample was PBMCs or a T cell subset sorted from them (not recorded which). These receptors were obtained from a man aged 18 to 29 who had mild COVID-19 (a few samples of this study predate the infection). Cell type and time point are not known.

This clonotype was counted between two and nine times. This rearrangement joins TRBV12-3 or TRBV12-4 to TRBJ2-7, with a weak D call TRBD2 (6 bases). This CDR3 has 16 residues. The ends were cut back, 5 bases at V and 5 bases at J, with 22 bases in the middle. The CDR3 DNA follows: TGTGCCAGCAGTGGCCGGGACTCACCGTTGCACCACGAGCAGTACTTC. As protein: CASSGRDSPLHHEQYF.

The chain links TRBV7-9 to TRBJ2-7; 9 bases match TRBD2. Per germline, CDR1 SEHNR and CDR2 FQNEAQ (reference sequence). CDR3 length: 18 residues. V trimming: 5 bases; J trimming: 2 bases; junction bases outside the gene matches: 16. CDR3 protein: CASSHRPTGTSIPYEQYF. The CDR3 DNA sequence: TGTGCCAGCAGCCATCGTCCAACCGGGACTAGCATTCCCTACGAGCAGTACTTC.

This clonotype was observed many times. Here the CDR3 DNA reads TGTGCCAGCAGCTTCAAACAGGGCGGAGAGACCCAGTACTTC. It yields the protein CASSFKQGGETQYF. This chain links TRBV5-6 with TRBJ2-5, with a tentative D call TRBD1 (6 bases). From germline, CDR1 is SGHDT and CDR2 YYEEEE. The CDR3 runs 14 residues. The V end lost 2 bases, the J end lost 4 bases, and 12 bases lay between the germline ends.

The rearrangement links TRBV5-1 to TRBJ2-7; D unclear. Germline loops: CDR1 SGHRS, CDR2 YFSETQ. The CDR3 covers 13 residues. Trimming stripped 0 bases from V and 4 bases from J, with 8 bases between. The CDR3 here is CASSLEPFYEQYF. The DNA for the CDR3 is TGCGCCAGCAGCTTGGAACCGTTTTACGAGCAGTACTTC.

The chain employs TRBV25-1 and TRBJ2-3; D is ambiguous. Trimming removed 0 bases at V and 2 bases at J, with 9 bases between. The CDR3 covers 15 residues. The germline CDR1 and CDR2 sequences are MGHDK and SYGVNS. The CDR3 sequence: CASSEYIRATDTQYF. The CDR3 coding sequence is TGTGCCAGCAGTGAATATATTCGAGCCACAGATACGCAGTATTTT.

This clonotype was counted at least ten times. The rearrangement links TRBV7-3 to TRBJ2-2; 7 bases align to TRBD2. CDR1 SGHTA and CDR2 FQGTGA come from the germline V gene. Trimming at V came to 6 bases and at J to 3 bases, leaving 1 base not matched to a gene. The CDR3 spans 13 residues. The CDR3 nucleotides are TGTGCCAGCAGGGGGGGGGACACCGGGGAGCTGTTTTTT. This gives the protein CASRGGDTGELFF.

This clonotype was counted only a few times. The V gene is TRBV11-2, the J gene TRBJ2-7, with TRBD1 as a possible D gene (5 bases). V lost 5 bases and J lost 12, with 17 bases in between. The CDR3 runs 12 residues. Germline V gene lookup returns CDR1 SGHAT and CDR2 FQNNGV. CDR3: CASSAMTVWPYF. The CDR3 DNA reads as TGTGCCAGCAGCGCCATGACAGTCTGGCCGTACTTC.

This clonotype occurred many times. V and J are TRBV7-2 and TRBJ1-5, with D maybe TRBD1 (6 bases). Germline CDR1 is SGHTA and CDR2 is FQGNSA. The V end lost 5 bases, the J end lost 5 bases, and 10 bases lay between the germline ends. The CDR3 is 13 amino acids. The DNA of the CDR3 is TGTGCCAGCAGCCCACAGGGTGATCAGCCCCAGCATTTT. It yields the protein CASSPQGDQPQHF.

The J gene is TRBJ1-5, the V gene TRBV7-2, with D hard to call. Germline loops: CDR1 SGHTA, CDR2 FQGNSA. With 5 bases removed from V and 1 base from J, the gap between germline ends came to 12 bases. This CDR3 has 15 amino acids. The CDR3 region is CASSPGRESNQPQHF. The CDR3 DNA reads TGTGCCAGCAGCCCCGGACGTGAGAGCAATCAGCCCCAGCATTTT.

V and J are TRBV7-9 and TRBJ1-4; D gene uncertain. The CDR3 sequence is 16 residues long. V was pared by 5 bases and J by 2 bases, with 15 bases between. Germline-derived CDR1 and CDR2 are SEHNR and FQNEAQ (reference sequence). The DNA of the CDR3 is TGTGCCAGCAGCCAACCCTCCCCGCCGACTAATGAAAAACTGTTTTTT. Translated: CASSQPSPPTNEKLFF.

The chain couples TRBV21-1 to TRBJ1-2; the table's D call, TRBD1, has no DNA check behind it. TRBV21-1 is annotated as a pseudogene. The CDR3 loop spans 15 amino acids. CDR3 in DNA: TGTGCCAGCAGCAAAAAACCCCACGACAGCTATGGCTACACCTTC. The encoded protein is CASSKKPHDSYGYTF.

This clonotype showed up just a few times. In DNA, the CDR3 is TGCGCCAGCAGCGGAGGGACCGGGACAAGATATGAAAAACTGTTTTTT. Protein product: CASSGGTGTRYEKLFF. V is TRBV4-3 and J is TRBJ1-4, with D possibly matching TRBD1 (6 bases). Germline CDR1 is LGHNA and CDR2 is YSLEER. CDR3 length equals 16 residues. The ends were cut back, 5 bases at V and 6 bases at J, with 19 bases in the middle.

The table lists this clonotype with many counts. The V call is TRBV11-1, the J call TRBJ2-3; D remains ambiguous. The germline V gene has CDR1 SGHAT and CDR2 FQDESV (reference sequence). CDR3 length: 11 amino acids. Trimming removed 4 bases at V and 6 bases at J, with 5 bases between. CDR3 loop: CASSSGDTQYF. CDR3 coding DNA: TGTGCCAGCAGCTCCGGGGATACGCAGTATTTT.

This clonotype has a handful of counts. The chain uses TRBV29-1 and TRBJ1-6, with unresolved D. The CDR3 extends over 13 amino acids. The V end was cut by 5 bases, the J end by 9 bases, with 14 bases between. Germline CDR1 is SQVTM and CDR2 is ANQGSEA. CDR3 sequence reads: CSVRVGDGSPLHF. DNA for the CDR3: TGCAGCGTTCGGGTCGGGGATGGTTCACCCCTCCACTTT. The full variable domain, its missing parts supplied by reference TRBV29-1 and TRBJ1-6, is SAVISQKPSRDICQRGTSLTIQCQVDSQVTMMFWYRQQPGQSLTLIATANQGSEATYESGFVIDKFPISRPNLTFSTLTVSNMSPEDSSIYLCSVRVGDGSPLHFGNGTRLTVT.

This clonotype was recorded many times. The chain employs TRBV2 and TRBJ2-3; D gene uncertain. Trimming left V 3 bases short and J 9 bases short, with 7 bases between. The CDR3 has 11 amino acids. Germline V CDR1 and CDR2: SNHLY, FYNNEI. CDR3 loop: CASSDSWTQYF. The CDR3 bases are TGTGCCAGCAGTGATTCCTGGACGCAGTATTTT.

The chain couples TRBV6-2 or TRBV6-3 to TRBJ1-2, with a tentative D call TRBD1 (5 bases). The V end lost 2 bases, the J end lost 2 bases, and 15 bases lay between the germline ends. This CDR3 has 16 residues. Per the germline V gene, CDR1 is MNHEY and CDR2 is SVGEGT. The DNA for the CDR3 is TGTGCCAGCAGTTACCCCGGAGATGCAGGGAACTATGGCTACACCTTC. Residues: CASSYPGDAGNYGYTF.

The CDR3 DNA follows: TGCGCCAGCAGCCGCACCACACCGGGGGGCACAGATACGCAGTATTTT. Protein: CASSRTTPGGTDTQYF. The chain links TRBV5-1 to TRBJ2-3; tentatively, D is TRBD2 (6 bases). The CDR3 is 16 amino acids. V was shortened by 4 bases and J by 1 base, with 16 bases between the two germline ends. Germline-derived CDR1 and CDR2 are SGHRS and YFSETQ.

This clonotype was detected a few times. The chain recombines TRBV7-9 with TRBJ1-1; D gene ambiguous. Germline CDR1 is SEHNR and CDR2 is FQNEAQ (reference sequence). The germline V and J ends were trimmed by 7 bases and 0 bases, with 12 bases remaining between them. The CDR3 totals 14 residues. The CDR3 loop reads CASNPSGMNTEAFF. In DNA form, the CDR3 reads TGTGCCAGCAACCCATCGGGTATGAACACTGAAGCTTTCTTT.

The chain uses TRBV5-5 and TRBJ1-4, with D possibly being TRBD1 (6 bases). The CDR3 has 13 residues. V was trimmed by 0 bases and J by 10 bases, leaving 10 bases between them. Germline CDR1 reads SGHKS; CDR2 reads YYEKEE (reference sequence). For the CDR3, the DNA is TGTGCCAGCAGCTTGGACAGGGTAGGAAAACTGTTTTTT. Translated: CASSLDRVGKLFF. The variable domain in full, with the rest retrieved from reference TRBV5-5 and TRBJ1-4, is DAGVTQSPTHLIKTRGQQVTLRCSPISGHKSVSWYQQVLGQGPQFIFQYYEKEERGRGNFPDRFSARQFPNYSSELNVNALLLGDSALYLCASSLDRVGKLFFGSGTQLSVL.

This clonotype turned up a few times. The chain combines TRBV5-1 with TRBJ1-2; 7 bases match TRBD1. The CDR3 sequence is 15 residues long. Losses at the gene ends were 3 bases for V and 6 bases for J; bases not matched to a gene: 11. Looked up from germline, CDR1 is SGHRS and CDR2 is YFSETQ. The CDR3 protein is CASSSTSGGPDGYTF. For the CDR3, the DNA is TGCGCCAGCAGCTCAACCTCAGGGGGTCCGGATGGCTACACCTTC.

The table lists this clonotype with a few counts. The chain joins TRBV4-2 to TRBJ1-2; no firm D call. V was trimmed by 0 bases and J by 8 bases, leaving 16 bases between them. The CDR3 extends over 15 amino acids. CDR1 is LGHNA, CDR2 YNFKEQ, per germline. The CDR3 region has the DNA TGTGCCAGCAGCCAAGACCCGGAGGCAGCCCCCGGCTACACCTTC. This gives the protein CASSQDPEAAPGYTF.

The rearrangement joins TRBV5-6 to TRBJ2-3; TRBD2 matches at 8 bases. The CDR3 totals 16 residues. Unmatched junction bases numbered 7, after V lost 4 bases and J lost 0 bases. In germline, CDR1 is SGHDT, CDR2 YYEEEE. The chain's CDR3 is CASSLKREWSTDTQYF. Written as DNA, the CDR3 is TGTGCCAGCAGCCTTAAGCGGGAGTGGAGCACAGATACGCAGTATTTT.